The 19 T cell receptor beta chains below all came from one sample that was sequenced in a study of identical twins. One entry per CDR3 protein results from TCRdb running MiXCR on the 5' RACE reads. The data hold about 480,000 distinct CDR3 sequences, with 14% observed a single time. These records were also assigned to another study, of yellow fever vaccine responses in identical twins.

Sequencing was performed on CD4+ T cells sorted from blood. These receptors all stem from a woman between 18 and 29 years old in good health.

The chain combines TRBV29-1 with TRBJ2-7; TRBD1 matches at 7 bases. Trimming at V came to 6 bases and at J to 2 bases, leaving 10 bases not matched to a gene. In germline, CDR1 is SQVTM, CDR2 ANQGSEA. This CDR3 region has 14 residues. The CDR3 DNA reads TGCAGCGTAGCGACAGGGATAAACCCCTACGAGCAGTACTTC. Translation: CSVATGINPYEQYF.

The chain joins TRBV4-1 to TRBJ2-1; the match to TRBD1 covers 11 bases. Trimming removed 0 bases from V and 8 bases from J; junction bases left unmatched: 6. The germline gives CDR1 MGHRA, CDR2 YSYEKL. This CDR3 is built from 16 residues. The CDR3 DNA is TGCGCCAGCAGCCAAGAAGGGACAGGGGGATTCTATGAGCAGTTCTTC. It yields the protein CASSQEGTGGFYEQFF.

The CDR3 sequence is CASSARADPTDTQYF. CDR3 nucleotides: TGTGCCAGCAGTGCAAGGGCGGATCCGACAGATACGCAGTATTTT. The rearrangement uses TRBV6-1 and TRBJ2-3; no clear D gene. The CDR3 is made up of 15 amino acids. Germline V gene lookup returns CDR1 MNHNS and CDR2 SASEGT. V was clipped by 4 bases and J by 3 bases, with 14 bases between them.

The rearrangement uses TRBV10-3 and TRBJ1-1; TRBD1 matches at 9 bases. Germline trimming cut 3 bases from V and 5 bases from J; bases unmatched to any gene: 7. CDR3 size: 15 residues. Per the germline V gene, CDR1 is ENHRY and CDR2 is SYGVKD. The CDR3 loop reads CAISDDGQGRTEAFF. DNA for the CDR3: TGTGCCATCAGTGACGACGGACAGGGGAGGACTGAAGCTTTCTTT.

This clonotype was seen a handful of times. The gene calls are TRBV10-1 and TRBJ1-1; TRBD1 is a possible D gene (6 bases). V was cut by 5 bases and J by 4 bases, with 11 bases left in between. The CDR3 is made up of 13 amino acids. In germline, CDR1 is WNHNN, CDR2 SYGVQD (reference sequence). The CDR3 DNA sequence: TGCGCCAGCAGTCGAGGGGGTCTCACTGAAGCTTTCTTT. Encoded protein: CASSRGGLTEAFF.

This clonotype has only a few counts. The gene calls are TRBV10-3 and TRBJ2-7, with 8 bases aligning to TRBD1. The CDR3 runs to 16 residues. Per germline, CDR1 ENHRY and CDR2 SYGVKD. The junction had 8 bases not matched to a gene; V was cut back by 0 bases and J by 4 bases. The CDR3 DNA follows: TGTGCCATCAGTGAGTCGGCTAGGACAGGGAATTACGAGCAGTACTTC. Protein: CAISESARTGNYEQYF.

This clonotype occurred a few times. The CDR3 loop is CASKPAGSYEQYF. The CDR3 DNA reads as TGCGCCAGCAAGCCAGCGGGGAGCTACGAGCAGTACTTC. V is TRBV5-1 and J is TRBJ2-7; 7 bases match TRBD2. The CDR3 has 13 amino acids. CDR1 and CDR2 (germline): SGHRS, YFSETQ. The junction had 6 bases not matched to a gene; V was cut back by 6 bases and J by 3 bases.

The rearrangement links TRBV7-9 to TRBJ2-1; tentative D call: TRBD2 (6 bases). CDR1 and CDR2 (germline): SEHNR, FQNEAQ (reference sequence). The germline V and J ends were trimmed by 6 bases and 0 bases, with 12 bases remaining between them. This CDR3 region has 15 residues. CDR3 sequence (DNA): TGTGCCAGCAGACACGGGAGTGACTCCTACAATGAGCAGTTCTTC. It encodes CASRHGSDSYNEQFF.

The rearrangement joins TRBV5-1 to TRBJ2-1; 15 nucleotides match TRBD2. This CDR3 region has 16 residues. Germline lookup yields CDR1 SGHRS and CDR2 YFSETQ. With V trimmed by 4 bases and J by 8 bases, 7 bases remained unmatched. The CDR3 sequence: CASSPGLAGGSDEQFF. CDR3 sequence (DNA): TGCGCCAGCAGCCCGGGACTAGCGGGAGGATCCGATGAGCAGTTCTTC.

This clonotype was picked up many times. This chain links TRBV6-5 with TRBJ1-5; tentative D call: TRBD1 (6 bases). V was pared by 2 bases and J by 1 base, with 6 bases between. From germline, CDR1 is MNHEY and CDR2 SVGAGI. CDR3 length: 14 amino acids. The CDR3 reads CASSYQGSNQPQHF. CDR3 DNA: TGTGCCAGCAGTTACCAGGGGAGCAATCAGCCCCAGCATTTT.

The rearrangement joins TRBV12-3 or TRBV12-4 to TRBJ1-6; D call uncertain. Trimming took off 3 bases at V and 8 bases at J, with 8 bases between the two ends. The length of the CDR3 is 13 residues. The CDR3 DNA reads as TGTGCCAGCAGTTTCCGGGCCGATTCACCCCTCCACTTT. Encoded protein: CASSFRADSPLHF.

This clonotype came up many times. This rearrangement joins TRBV7-2 to TRBJ1-1; D gene unclear. Germline values: CDR1 SGHTA, CDR2 FQGNSA. V was trimmed by 2 bases and J by 4 bases, leaving 14 bases between them. The CDR3 contains 15 residues. The CDR3 protein is CASSLRHDVATEAFF. The CDR3 nucleotides read TGTGCCAGCAGCTTAAGACATGACGTAGCCACTGAAGCTTTCTTT.

The DNA of the CDR3 is TGTGCCAGCAGTTTCAGTGTGGGAGTCGGTTACAATGAGCAGTTCTTC. Its translation is CASSFSVGVGYNEQFF. The V call is TRBV12-3 or TRBV12-4, the J call TRBJ2-1, with D tentatively TRBD2 (5 bases). Trimming stripped 3 bases from V and 4 bases from J, with 16 bases between. The CDR3 sequence is 16 residues long.

Points on this clonotype: An end of the junction does not agree with germline; a read error may underlie this. The V call is TRBV6-2 or TRBV6-3, the J call TRBJ2-3; 14 bases align to TRBD2. CDR3 length equals 15 residues. Germline V gives CDR1 MNHEY, CDR2 SVGEGT. In DNA, the CDR3 is TGTGCCAGCAGTCCTCACGGGACTAGCGGGAGCCTCTCCCATTTT. Protein sequence: CASSPHGTSGSLSHF.

This clonotype was counted a few times. The chain carries TRBV7-9 and TRBJ2-3, with 12 bases fitting TRBD2. V trimming: 2 bases; J trimming: 4 bases; junction bases outside the gene matches: 7. This CDR3 comprises 17 residues. Germline CDR1 SEHNR, CDR2 FQNEAQ (reference sequence). As DNA, the CDR3 is TGTGCCAGCAGCTTATTACTAGCGGGAGGTGCCCCAGATACGCAGTATTTT. Translated: CASSLLLAGGAPDTQYF.

This clonotype was recorded many times. V gene TRBV10-3 combines with J gene TRBJ2-1; 7 positions match TRBD1. Germline V gene lookup returns CDR1 ENHRY and CDR2 SYGVKD. V lost 2 bases to trimming and J lost 14 bases; unmatched junction nucleotides: 6. The CDR3 has 12 residues. CDR3 sequence reads: CAISETGDYEFF. Here the CDR3 DNA reads TGTGCCATCAGTGAGACAGGGGATTATGAGTTCTTC.

The sample holds many counts of this clonotype. The chain carries TRBV7-2 and TRBJ1-1; the D is unclear. Germline CDR1 and CDR2: SGHTA and FQGNSA. The germline V and J ends were trimmed by 5 bases and 4 bases, with 14 bases remaining between them. The CDR3 is 14 residues long. The CDR3 is CASSRFRTGTEAFF. CDR3 coding DNA: TGTGCCAGCAGCCGATTTAGGACGGGCACTGAAGCTTTCTTT.

This clonotype appeared a few times. The chain is built from TRBV5-6 and TRBJ2-1, with 9 bases aligning to TRBD1. Germline CDR1 SGHDT, CDR2 YYEEEE. The CDR3 consists of 14 residues. J lost 8 bases, V lost 1 base, and 4 bases had no gene match. DNA for the CDR3: TGTGCCAGCAGCTTGACCGGGACAGGGTATGAGCAGTTCTTC. This translates into CASSLTGTGYEQFF.

The V call is TRBV12-5, the J call TRBJ2-1; the match to TRBD2 covers 7 bases. The ends lost 5 bases at V and 12 bases at J; junction bases unmatched: 7. There are 12 residues in the CDR3. Germline-derived CDR1 and CDR2 are LGHNT and FRNRAP. The CDR3 loop is CASGLASGGQFF. CDR3 nucleotide sequence: TGTGCTAGTGGTCTGGCATCGGGGGGGCAGTTCTTC.